These 4 T cell receptor beta chains came from one sample sequenced in a study of blood T cell repertoires in COVID-19. The method was immunoSEQ multiplex PCR; TCRdb's version includes in-frame clones alone and lacks a portion of them. Of 200,000 to 250,000 clones listed, 65% to 90% are singletons. The specimen sequenced was peripheral blood. The source is a woman aged 45-60 years with acute or convalescent COVID-19.

J is TRBJ1-1 and V is TRBV13, with D uncertain. Between the trimmed V and J ends, which lost 1 base and 7 bases, there was a span of 7 bases. This CDR3 region has 12 residues. Looked up from germline, CDR1 is PRHDT and CDR2 is FYEKMQ (reference sequence). In nucleotides, the CDR3 is TGTGCCAGCAGCTTAGAGTTACTTGAAGCTTTCTTT. Residues: CASSLELLEAFF.

To note about this clone: In the same sample, other DNA sequences code for this CDR3. The chain is built from TRBV19 and TRBJ1-1; D unclear. This CDR3 is 13 amino acids long. V lost 2 bases, J lost 1 base, and 5 bases lay in between. Germline assignment: CDR1 LNHDA and CDR2 SQIVND (reference sequence). CDR3 in amino acids: CASSISGNTEAFF. CDR3 coding DNA: TGTGCCAGTAGTATATCGGGGAACACTGAAGCTTTCTTT.

This clone was observed a single time. The rearrangement uses TRBV28 and TRBJ2-1; 14 nucleotides align to TRBD2. The V gene's germline CDR1 is MDHEN and CDR2 SYDVKM. Germline trimming cut 3 bases from V and 12 bases from J; bases unmatched to any gene: 7. The CDR3 loop spans 15 amino acids. The CDR3 DNA follows: TGTGCCAGCAGTTTTCCGGGACTAGCGGGAGAAGGGCAGTTCTTC. It yields the protein CASSFPGLAGEGQFF.

The chain is built from TRBV6-4 and TRBJ1-5; 10 positions match TRBD1. The CDR3 has 13 residues. V lost 3 bases and J lost 12; bases outside the gene matches: 5. The V gene's germline CDR1 is MRHNA and CDR2 SNTAGT. The DNA of the CDR3 is TGTGCCAGCAGTGAATCTTGGGACAGGGGCCAGCATTTT. It encodes CASSESWDRGQHF.